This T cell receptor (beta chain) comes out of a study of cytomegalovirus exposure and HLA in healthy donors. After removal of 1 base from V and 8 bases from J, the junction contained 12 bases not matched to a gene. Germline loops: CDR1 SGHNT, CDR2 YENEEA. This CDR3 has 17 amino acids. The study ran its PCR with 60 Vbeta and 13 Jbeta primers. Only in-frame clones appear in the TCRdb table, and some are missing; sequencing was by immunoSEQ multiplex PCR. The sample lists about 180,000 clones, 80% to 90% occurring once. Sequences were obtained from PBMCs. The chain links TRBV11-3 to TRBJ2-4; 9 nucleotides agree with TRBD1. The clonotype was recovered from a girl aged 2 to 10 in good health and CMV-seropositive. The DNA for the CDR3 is TGTGCCAGCAGCTTAGGACTCCGGGACAGGGTTGAGGACATTCAGTACTTC. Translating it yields CASSLGLRDRVEDIQYF. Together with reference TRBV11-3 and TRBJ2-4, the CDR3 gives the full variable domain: EAGVVQSPRYKIIEKKQPVAFWCNPISGHNTLYWYLQNLGQGPELLIRYENEEAVDDSQLPKDRFSAERLKGVDSTLKIQPAELGDSAVYLCASSLGLRDRVEDIQYFGAGTRLSVL.